These 29 T cell receptor beta chains originate from one sample sequenced in a study of T-cell memory formation after mild COVID-19. One entry per CDR3 protein, called by TCRdb with MiXCR from the 5' RACE reads. The data hold 200,000 to 250,000 distinct CDR3 sequences, with around 9.1% observed a single time. The sequenced sample consisted of PBMCs or a T cell subset sorted from them (not recorded which). All receptors derive from a man younger than 30 who had mild COVID-19 (a few samples of this study predate the infection). Cell type and time point are not known.

There are a few counts of this clonotype. The rearrangement uses TRBV7-2 and TRBJ2-5; weak D call: TRBD1 (7 bases). The CDR3 is made up of 13 amino acids. In germline, CDR1 is SGHTA, CDR2 FQGNSA. The V gene lost 11 bases and the J gene lost 2 bases, with 15 bases spanning the gap. Here the CDR3 DNA reads TGTGCCTGCCGCAGGGGGGTTCAAGAGACCCAGTACTTC. Encoded protein: CACRRGVQETQYF.

Many counts were recorded for this clonotype. The chain combines TRBV5-1 with TRBJ1-4, with D perhaps TRBD1 (5 bases). Germline V gene lookup returns CDR1 SGHRS and CDR2 YFSETQ. The CDR3 has 15 residues. The ends were cut back, 4 bases at V and 6 bases at J, with 16 bases in the middle. In DNA, the CDR3 is TGCGCCAGCAGCCGGAGGGAACTGGGGGATGAAAAACTGTTTTTT. This codes for CASSRRELGDEKLFF.

This clonotype was recorded at least ten times. The chain is built from TRBV11-2 and TRBJ2-7; 7 bases fit TRBD2. CDR3 size: 17 residues. Germline values: CDR1 SGHAT, CDR2 FQNNGV. J lost 4 bases, V lost 0 bases, and 12 bases had no gene match. CDR3 DNA: TGTGCCAGCAGCTTAGATGATCTCGGGGGGAGAGGGTACGAGCAGTACTTC. As protein: CASSLDDLGGRGYEQYF.

The CDR3 loop reads CASFRGMNTEAFF. Written as DNA, the CDR3 is TGTGCCAGCTTTCGGGGCATGAACACTGAAGCTTTCTTT. The V call is TRBV6-5, the J call TRBJ1-1; D may be TRBD1 (5 bases). The germline V gene encodes CDR1 MNHEY and CDR2 SVGAGI. There are 13 residues in the CDR3. V lost 8 bases to trimming and J lost 0 bases, with 10 bases between them.

In this sample, this clonotype turned up a few times. The CDR3 here is CASSSLKGGGYEQYF. The CDR3 DNA follows: TGTGCCAGCAGCTCGCTCAAGGGGGGGGGATACGAGCAGTACTTC. V gene TRBV11-2 combines with J gene TRBJ2-7, with D possibly being TRBD2 (7 bases). V was cut by 4 bases and J by 4 bases, with 17 bases left in between. The CDR3 loop spans 15 amino acids. Looked up from germline, CDR1 is SGHAT and CDR2 is FQNNGV.

This clonotype was seen a few times. The genes are TRBV2 and TRBJ2-2; TRBD1 aligns across 7 bases. The CDR3 extends over 15 amino acids. Trimming at V came to 6 bases and at J to 0 bases, leaving 4 bases not matched to a gene. Per the germline V gene, CDR1 is SNHLY and CDR2 is FYNNEI. The CDR3 region has the DNA TGTGCCAGCAGGCGAGGGACAGCGAACACCGGGGAGCTGTTTTTT. Its protein product is CASRRGTANTGELFF.

In this sample, this clonotype turned up many times. The chain carries TRBV6-5 and TRBJ2-1; 7 nucleotides match TRBD2. The V and J ends lost 5 bases and 4 bases, in that order; junction bases with no gene match: 5. CDR1 is MNHEY, CDR2 SVGAGI, per germline. There are 14 residues in the CDR3. In DNA form, the CDR3 reads TGTGCCAGCAGTGACGGGGGGAGATACAATGAGCAGTTCTTC. The encoded protein is CASSDGGRYNEQFF.

Points on this clonotype: A much larger clone differs from this one at a single base, so this may be a read error. In nucleotides, the CDR3 is TGCGCCAGCAGCTCGCAGACAGGGAAAAGGGATGAGCAGTTCTTC. It encodes CASSSQTGKRDEQFF. The chain joins TRBV5-1 to TRBJ2-1; 7 bases are a match to TRBD1. Trimming removed 3 bases from V and 8 bases from J; junction bases left unmatched: 11. This CDR3 spans 15 amino acids. Germline-derived CDR1 and CDR2 are SGHRS and YFSETQ.

J is TRBJ2-3 and V is TRBV5-1, with D possibly matching TRBD2 (6 bases). The germline CDR1 and CDR2 sequences are SGHRS and YFSETQ. This CDR3 contains 15 residues. Trimming took off 0 bases at V and 2 bases at J, with 10 bases between the two ends. The CDR3 loop reads CASSLADYATDTQYF. CDR3 sequence (DNA): TGCGCCAGCAGCTTGGCGGACTACGCCACAGATACGCAGTATTTT. Full variable domain (outside the CDR3, taken from reference TRBV5-1 and TRBJ2-3): KAGVTQTPRYLIKTRGQQVTLSCSPISGHRSVSWYQQTPGQGLQFLFEYFSETQRNKGNFPGRFSGRQFSNSRSEMNVSTLELGDSALYLCASSLADYATDTQYFGPGTRLTVL.

The CDR3 nucleotides are TGTGCCAGCAACTCAGGGGGCGGTGGCTACACCTTC. Its protein product is CASNSGGGGYTF. This chain uses TRBV6-5 with TRBJ1-2, with 8 bases identical to TRBD1. Trimming at V came to 7 bases and at J to 7 bases, leaving 5 bases not matched to a gene. Germline values: CDR1 MNHEY, CDR2 SVGAGI. The CDR3 is 12 residues long.

This clonotype was observed a handful of times. The gene calls are TRBV12-3 or TRBV12-4 and TRBJ2-7; 7 nucleotides match TRBD1. The CDR3 contains 14 residues. Germline trimming cut 7 bases from V and 2 bases from J; bases unmatched to any gene: 8. The CDR3 here is CASTRAGGTYEQYV. Written as DNA, the CDR3 is TGTGCCAGCACCCGGGCAGGGGGAACCTACGAGCAGTACGTC.

This clonotype has a handful of counts. The chain combines TRBV20-1 with TRBJ2-3; 8 bases map to TRBD2. V shed 5 bases and J 3 bases; nucleotides not matched to a gene: 10. The germline CDR1 and CDR2 sequences are DFQATT and SNEGSKA (reference sequence). This CDR3 region has 15 residues. The CDR3 coding sequence is TGCAGTGCTCATTCTGCGGGGGGAGGAACAGATACGCAGTATTTT. Encoded protein: CSAHSAGGGTDTQYF.

CDR3 bases: TGTGCCAGCAGCCCTTGGACTGGGCCCCCCAATGAGCAGTTCTTC. It encodes CASSPWTGPPNEQFF. V is TRBV9 and J is TRBJ2-1, with D tentatively TRBD2 (5 bases). CDR1 is SGDLS and CDR2 is YYNGEE in the germline V gene. Deletions cut 4 bases from V and 6 bases from J, with 17 bases between. The CDR3 runs 15 residues. Full variable domain (remainder filled in from reference TRBV9 and TRBJ2-1): DSGVTQTPKHLITATGQRVTLRCSPRSGDLSVYWYQQSLDQGLQFLIQYYNGEERAKGNILERFSAQQFPDLHSELNLSSLELGDSALYFCASSPWTGPPNEQFFGPGTRLTVL.

In this sample, this clonotype turned up a few times. The chain joins TRBV4-2 to TRBJ1-3; the match to TRBD1 covers 7 bases. The trim removed 3 bases at V and 2 bases at J, leaving 10 bases unmatched. Germline CDR1 and CDR2: LGHNA and YNFKEQ. The CDR3 spans 17 residues. CDR3 DNA sequence: TGTGCCAGCAGCCAGGCCCGGACAGGTTTGGCTGGAAACACCATATATTTT. Amino acids: CASSQARTGLAGNTIYF.

The rearrangement links TRBV10-3 to TRBJ1-3; no reliable D call. The CDR3 has 13 amino acids. Germline values: CDR1 ENHRY, CDR2 SYGVKD. Trimming took 7 bases from V and 0 from J, leaving 7 bases between them. The CDR3 reads CAITGSSGNTIYF. In nucleotides, the CDR3 is TGTGCCATCACAGGAAGCTCTGGAAACACCATATATTTT.

This clonotype was seen a handful of times. The chain uses TRBV5-6 and TRBJ1-2, with unresolved D. Trimming removed 2 bases from V and 4 bases from J, with 6 bases in between. The CDR3 totals 12 residues. Germline V CDR1 and CDR2: SGHDT, YYEEEE. Here the CDR3 DNA reads TGTGCCAGCAGCTTAAGGACCTATGGCTACACCTTC. Translated: CASSLRTYGYTF.

This clonotype was recorded at least ten times. J is TRBJ1-5 and V is TRBV12-3 or TRBV12-4, with 9 positions matching TRBD1. There are 17 residues in the CDR3. V lost 5 bases and J lost 2; bases outside the gene matches: 10. This CDR3 reads CASSPGDRVTGNQPQHF. CDR3 coding DNA: TGTGCCAGCAGTCCGGGGGACAGGGTAACCGGCAATCAGCCCCAGCATTTT.

There are many counts of this clonotype. The CDR3 nucleotides are TGTGCCACCAGCAAGGGGGAGTTCTACAATGAGCAGTTCTTC. Encoded protein: CATSKGEFYNEQFF. This chain links TRBV15 with TRBJ2-1; a possible D gene is TRBD1 (6 bases). Germline assignment: CDR1 LNHNV and CDR2 YYDKDF (reference sequence). This CDR3 is built from 14 residues. V was trimmed by 4 bases and J by 3 bases, leaving 10 bases between them.

The gene calls are TRBV4-1 and TRBJ2-2; D may be TRBD1 (6 bases). The CDR3 has 17 amino acids. Trimming left V 1 base short and J 2 bases short, with 14 bases between. Germline values: CDR1 MGHRA, CDR2 YSYEKL. CDR3: CASSQAAGAINTGELFF. The CDR3 coding sequence is TGCGCCAGCAGCCAAGCGGCAGGGGCGATAAACACCGGGGAGCTGTTTTTT.

At least ten counts were recorded for this clonotype. The chain recombines TRBV28 with TRBJ2-5; 10 nucleotides align to TRBD1. V shed 3 bases and J 5 bases; nucleotides not matched to a gene: 6. Looked up from germline, CDR1 is MDHEN and CDR2 is SYDVKM. This CDR3 region has 15 residues. DNA of the CDR3: TGTGCCAGCAGTTTGCCGGGACAGGGGTCGGAGACCCAGTACTTC. Its protein product is CASSLPGQGSETQYF.

This chain connects TRBV30 to TRBJ1-1, with a weak D call TRBD1 (5 bases). Germline loops: CDR1 GTSNPN, CDR2 SVGIG (reference sequence). V dropped 3 bases and J dropped 0 bases, with 8 bases sitting between them. The CDR3 covers 13 residues. The CDR3 DNA follows: TGTGCCTGGAGCGGGGACGTGAACACTGAAGCTTTCTTT. This translates into CAWSGDVNTEAFF.

The V gene is TRBV18, the J gene TRBJ2-3, with TRBD2 matching over 8 bases. V shed 6 bases, J shed 2 bases, and the junction held 7 bases outside the gene matches. The length of the CDR3 is 15 residues. Germline V gene data show CDR1 as KGHSH and CDR2 as LQKENI. Here the CDR3 DNA reads TGTGCCAGCTCTCTGACTAGCGTTGTCACAGATACGCAGTATTTT. Translation gives CASSLTSVVTDTQYF.

This clonotype was found a few times. The J gene is TRBJ1-2, the V gene TRBV2, with D hard to call. CDR3 length equals 14 residues. From germline, CDR1 is SNHLY and CDR2 FYNNEI. Between the trimmed V and J ends, which lost 5 bases and 2 bases, there was a span of 12 bases. The CDR3 here is CASSSLDGNYGYTF. The CDR3 DNA follows: TGTGCCAGCAGTTCCTTAGACGGGAACTATGGCTACACCTTC.

The table lists this clonotype with a few counts. The V call is TRBV4-3, the J call TRBJ2-3, with D possibly TRBD1 on 6 matching bases. The V gene lost 3 bases and the J gene lost 4 bases, with 11 bases spanning the gap. Looked up from germline, CDR1 is LGHNA and CDR2 is YSLEER. This CDR3 comprises 14 residues. CDR3 sequence reads: CASSQGAEADTQYF. The CDR3, as DNA: TGCGCCAGCAGCCAGGGGGCAGAAGCAGATACGCAGTATTTT.

This clonotype was recorded many times. This chain links TRBV7-3 with TRBJ2-5, with 9 bases matching TRBD2. V lost 2 bases to trimming and J lost 5 bases; unmatched junction nucleotides: 6. CDR1 is SGHTA, CDR2 FQGTGA, per germline. The CDR3 is 15 amino acids. The CDR3 loop reads CASSLGGGAGETQYF. DNA of the CDR3: TGTGCCAGCAGCTTAGGCGGGGGGGCCGGTGAGACCCAGTACTTC.

This clonotype was seen more than once but under ten times. The chain has TRBV7-2 and TRBJ1-1; a possible D gene is TRBD1 (6 bases). Between the trimmed V and J ends, which lost 7 bases and 0 bases, there was a span of 15 bases. From germline, CDR1 is SGHTA and CDR2 FQGNSA. This CDR3 has 15 residues. The CDR3 nucleotides are TGTGCCAGCATCCTAGGGGGGACGGTGAACACTGAAGCTTTCTTT. Translated, it gives CASILGGTVNTEAFF.

This clonotype occurred a few times. The chain recombines TRBV2 with TRBJ2-1; the D is unclear. The CDR3 extends over 14 amino acids. Germline-derived CDR1 and CDR2 are SNHLY and FYNNEI. Trimming pared 2 bases from V and 6 bases from J, leaving 11 bases between. CDR3 loop: CASSETRQVNEQFF. The CDR3 DNA reads as TGTGCCAGCAGTGAAACACGGCAGGTCAATGAGCAGTTCTTC.

The V call is TRBV4-1, the J call TRBJ1-2; D uncertain. The CDR3 is 16 amino acids. Germline assignment: CDR1 MGHRA and CDR2 YSYEKL. Trimming took off 0 bases at V and 2 bases at J, with 13 bases between the two ends. The CDR3: CASSQELGLGNYGYTF. In nucleotides, the CDR3 is TGCGCCAGCAGCCAAGAGTTAGGTCTGGGGAACTATGGCTACACCTTC.

The chain employs TRBV20-1 and TRBJ1-6; D is undetermined. The CDR3 has 13 residues. V lost 0 bases, J lost 10 bases, and 10 bases lay in between. The germline V gene encodes CDR1 DFQATT and CDR2 SNEGSKA (reference sequence). CDR3 coding DNA: TGCAGTGCTAGAGATCGCCGGGCATCACCCCTCCACTTT. It is translated as CSARDRRASPLHF.